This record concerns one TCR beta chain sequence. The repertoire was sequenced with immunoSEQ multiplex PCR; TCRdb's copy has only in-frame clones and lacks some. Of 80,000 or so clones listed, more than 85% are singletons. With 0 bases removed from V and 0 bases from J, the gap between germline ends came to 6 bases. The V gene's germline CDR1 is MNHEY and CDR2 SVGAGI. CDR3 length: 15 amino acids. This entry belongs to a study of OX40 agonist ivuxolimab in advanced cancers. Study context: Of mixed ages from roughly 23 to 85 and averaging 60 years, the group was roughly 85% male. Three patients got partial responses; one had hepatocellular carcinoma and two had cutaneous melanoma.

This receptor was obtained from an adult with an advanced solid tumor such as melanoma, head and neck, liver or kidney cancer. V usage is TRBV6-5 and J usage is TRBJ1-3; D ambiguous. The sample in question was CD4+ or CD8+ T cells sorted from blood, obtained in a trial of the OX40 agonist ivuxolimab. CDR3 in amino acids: CASSYSQSSGNTIYF. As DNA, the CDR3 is TGTGCCAGCAGTTACTCGCAGAGCTCTGGAAACACCATATATTTT.